The rows below give T cell receptor beta chains drawn from one sample of a study of blood T cell repertoires in COVID-19. The method was immunoSEQ multiplex PCR; TCRdb's version includes in-frame clones alone and lacks a portion of them. This table holds around 260,000 clones, approximately 85% found once. Sequences were obtained from peripheral blood. The origin of the receptors is a human donor in a cohort sampled during active COVID-19. The CDR3 runs from the conserved cysteine through the conserved F or W. A D gene is named only where the DNA matches it firmly. The listing skips clone size in some rows; elsewhere it reads once, few, many or a size class.

v_call	j_call	clone_size	d_call	cdr3_nt	cdr3_aa
TRBV28	TRBJ1-1	NA	NA	TGTGCCAGCATTATGAACACTGAAGCTTTCTTT	CASIMNTEAFF
TRBV5-6	TRBJ2-7	NA	TRBD1	TGTGCCAGCAGCCGGGACAGGATGGGAAGTACTCGCGAGCAGTACTTC	CASSRDRMGSTREQYF
TRBV2	TRBJ1-2	NA	TRBD1	TGTGCCAGCAGTAGGGACAGGGAAGTTTATGGCTACACCTTC	CASSRDREVYGYTF
TRBV7-9	TRBJ2-7	once	NA	TGTGCCAGCAGCCCTGGAGGGAACGGCGAGCAGTACTTC	CASSPGGNGEQYF
TRBV5-1	TRBJ2-1	NA	NA	TGCGCCAGCAGCTTTAGGTTAGCCTCCTACAATGAGCAGTTCTTC	CASSFRLASYNEQFF
TRBV3-1/TRBV3-2	TRBJ2-3	NA	TRBD2	TGTGCCAGCAGCCACCTGCCGGGACTAGCGGGAGGGCCAGATACGCAGTATTTT	CASSHLPGLAGGPDTQYF
TRBV9	TRBJ2-7	NA	TRBD1	TGTGCCAGCAGCGAGGGGACAGGGGGAGGGTACGAGCAGTACTTC	CASSEGTGGGYEQYF
TRBV2	TRBJ1-1	NA	NA	TGTGCCAGCAGGATTGGTGAGACTGAAGCTTTCTTT	CASRIGETEAFF
TRBV28	TRBJ2-7	NA	TRBD1	TGTGCCAGCAGTTCCGGGACAGGGTGGCGGGAGCAGTACTTC	CASSSGTGWREQYF
TRBV6-1	TRBJ2-7	NA	NA	TGTGCCAGCAGTGAAATCGCCTACGAGCAGTACTTC	CASSEIAYEQYF
TRBV5-4	TRBJ2-4	few	NA	TGTGCCAGCAGCTATACTCTAGCCAAAAACATTCAGTACTTC	CASSYTLAKNIQYF
TRBV5-4	TRBJ2-2	NA	TRBD2	TGTGCCAGCAGCCCGCCGGGACTAGCGGGTACCGGGGAGCTGTTTTTT	CASSPPGLAGTGELFF
TRBV5-4	TRBJ2-5	NA	TRBD2	TGTGCCAGCAGCTTTGAGCTAGCGGGAGAGACCCAGTACTTC	CASSFELAGETQYF
TRBV30	TRBJ1-6	NA	NA	TGTGCCTGGAGTGCCTTGAGCCTGGATAATTCACCCCTCCACTTT	CAWSALSLDNSPLHF
TRBV7-3	TRBJ1-2	NA	NA	TGTGCCAGCAGCTTAACGCCCCCAGGTTTGAATGGCTACACCTTC	CASSLTPPGLNGYTF
TRBV7-9	TRBJ1-3	once	NA	TGTGCCAGCAGCTATAGCGCTTTCGGAAACACCATATATTTT	CASSYSAFGNTIYF
TRBV6-1	TRBJ1-5	NA	NA	TGTGCCAGCAGTGACAGGGTGCCCGCCAATCAGCCCCAGCATTTT	CASSDRVPANQPQHF
TRBV19	TRBJ2-2	NA	NA	TGTGCCAGTAGTATTGCCACTCTGAACACCGGGGAGCTGTTTTTT	CASSIATLNTGELFF
TRBV24-1	TRBJ2-3	NA	NA	TGTGCCACCCAACCATCCATAGCAAGCGTTAGCACAGATACGCAGTATTTT	CATQPSIASVSTDTQYF
TRBV29-1	TRBJ1-3	few	NA	TGCAGCGTCGAGTGGGACACCAAAAAGCCCTACTTT	CSVEWDTKKPYF
TRBV28	TRBJ2-5	NA	TRBD2	TGTGCCAGCAGTCTTCCTTTAGCGGGCGCTTCAAGGCTGTACTTC	CASSLPLAGASRLYF
TRBV7-2	TRBJ2-5	NA	NA	TGTGCCAGCAGCGGCGGGACGACCCTAGAGACCCAGTACTTC	CASSGGTTLETQYF